The present TCR beta chain was sequenced within a study of human T cells and chemical hapten exposure. CDR3 length: 19 residues. V was trimmed by 0 bases and J by 0 bases, leaving 15 bases between them. The germline V gene encodes CDR1 MGHRA and CDR2 YSYEKL. Described time point: pre-sensitization, week 0. Regarding treatment: therapeutic diphenylcyclopropenone sensitization with weekly scalp DPC. Unfractionated whole blood served as the source for total RNA extraction. This clonotype has at least ten counts. The antigen is unknown. Regarding the study as a whole: With alopecia, donors may have immune responses unlike healthy people's. High-frequency TCRs, those above 1 in 1000, stayed the same after DPC sensitization.

How the authors handled the data: Per-sample TCR counts ranged from roughly 20,000 to 750,000, median roughly 96,000. TCRdb redid the calling of the RACE reads with MiXCR, one entry per CDR3 protein. The V and J calls come from TCRdb's annotation, not from the publication. The sample contains tens of thousands of distinct CDR3 sequences, 10% of which appear only once. Here the sequenced sample was whole blood, taken in connection with sensitization to the hapten diphenylcyclopropenone (DPC). V is TRBV4-1 and J is TRBJ2-6; possible D gene TRBD1, 6 bases. The receptor's source is a man aged 50 or older with alopecia areata. Some clones in this sample may be carry-over from other donors' samples. The CDR3 coding sequence is TGCGCCAGCAGCCAAGATGAAGGGACATTCCTCTCTGGGGCCAACGTCCTGACTTTC. Its translation: CASSQDEGTFLSGANVLTF.